The T cell receptor (beta chain) under discussion was sequenced for a study of T cells in pancreatic ductal adenocarcinoma. Selected pancreatic ductal adenocarcinoma patients had undergone surgery without neoadjuvant therapy. Study-wide findings and caveats: Comparisons of tumor and blood clonality may show falsely lower tumor diversity. Results skew toward the minority of patients with early-stage disease. No significant tumor-blood clonality difference; means were about 0.12 and 0.073.

This CDR3 comprises 14 residues. V lost 1 base and J lost 5, with 10 bases in between. Germline V gives CDR1 SGHTA, CDR2 FQGNSA. Clones were read by immunoSEQ multiplex PCR, and TCRdb kept only the in-frame ones, dropping some. The sample has about 97,000 clones, about 95% seen once. Points on this clone: The target antigen is unknown.

Sequencing was done on a sample of PBMCs. V and J are TRBV7-2 and TRBJ2-3; perhaps TRBD2 as D (5 bases). The TCR comes from a human donor with pancreatic ductal adenocarcinoma. The CDR3 bases are TGTGCCAGCAGCTTAGAAGGCCGGGGAGATACGCAGTATTTT. Translating gives CASSLEGRGDTQYF.